This T cell receptor beta chain was documented in a study of cytomegalovirus exposure and HLA in healthy donors (dated by TCRdb to the late 2010s). At the level of the whole study: According to an earlier analysis of 450 to 650 of the donors, roughly 180 million T cells yielded 100 million or so unique TCR beta sequences and less than 300 Gb of sequence data. Roughly 300 gigabases of sequencing data and approximately 85 million unique TCR sequences were included in an early release covering about 700 HLA-typed donors. The genetic ancestry cluster associated with self-reported Caucasian donors included 81% of the 398 genotyped donors. The aim of the study was to test whether cataloging public T cell receptors could identify signatures of past pathogen exposure. Using immunosequencing, the study profiled T cell repertoires from 666 subjects and related those repertoires to cytomegalovirus serostatus. Besides the first cohort of more than 650 subjects, a separate validation cohort made up of about 120 different subjects was used. To predict cytomegalovirus infection status, the study combined high-throughput TCR immunosequencing, statistical association of individual TCRs with disease status, and machine learning. In a later analysis, previously published TCR beta repertoires from roughly 710 donors were re-analyzed and high-resolution HLA genotyping was added so that TCR occurrence patterns could be studied. The later analysis used no new phenotypic data to find candidate immune exposures, relying instead on TCR beta sequences and their occurrence across donors. To decide whether each TCR beta V gene segment behaved as functional or pseudogenic, an earlier analysis of approximately 620 of the donors relied on high-throughput TCR beta sequencing. Donor age, sex, ethnicity and CMV serostatus were collected together with the repertoire data. In a later genetic analysis, genome-wide SNP genotypes for about three fifths of the roughly 670 donors were used, and that subset was treated as a discovery cohort. Every repertoire in the discovery cohort had been generated on one and the same sequencing platform. Class I and class II HLA loci were covered by the typing at four-digit resolution. Typing coverage differed by locus: A, B, C, DRB1 and DQB1 were typed in roughly 620-630 donors, DQA1 in around 500, DPA1 in 606, and DPB1 in around 440. Several DR-DQ haplotypes were handled as single units for association and clustering, since linkage in the cohort was strong. On average, roughly 250,000 unique TCR beta nucleotide sequences were sequenced per donor among more than 350 genotyped donors of the cohort, with 15% to 20% of those sequences being non-productive. Paper-wide results and their limitations: Immune exposure information for the cohort was limited to CMV serostatus. When HLA alleles, especially DR and DQ, strongly co-occurred, attributing TCR associations to individual alleles was difficult. Broadly in line with IMGT annotations, most TCR beta V segments showed up in productive rearrangements about 90% or about 30% of the time in an earlier analysis of 450 to 750 of the donors. A later analysis found that TCR association rates varied across HLA loci, with DRB1 alleles showing the most associated TCRs and HLA-C alleles the fewest. Because counts were too low, roughly 16 rarely observed V segments, including chromosome 9 orphons, were left out of the earlier analysis of 587 of the donors. According to the authors, the approach could potentially be generalized to other disease states and immunological phenotypes. Correlated functional status among segregating V segments might be attributable to linkage disequilibrium, but an unknown experimental factor could not be ruled out. In a later genetic analysis, fewer N-insertions in productive TCRs were reported among donors in an Asian-associated ancestry cluster than the roughly 640-donor mean. A further reported finding was that TCR beta sequences accurately predicted the HLA-A and HLA-B alleles for most subjects in the first cohort. Roughly uniform sequencing depth across donors was assumed in presence/absence analyses, although this assumption may not hold. A later analysis found that most CMV-associated TCR beta chains appeared HLA-restricted, with HLA associations seemingly driven largely by CMV exposure. A later analysis associated 17,000 or so TCR beta sequences with specific HLA alleles at a false discovery rate of 0.05. Cytomegalovirus status was reported to be diagnosed by the classifier with high specificity and sensitivity in both the original and validation cohorts. A cluster of highly shared sequence variants was judged likely to represent a technical artifact of the sequencing pipeline. A later analysis found that HLA-associated TCR beta chains were more clonally expanded and had lower generation probabilities than equally common non-associated chains. Only TCR beta chains were sequenced in this cohort, and the absence of alpha or paired-chain data limited detectable features. In vitro tests confirmed that a few of the cytomegalovirus-associated TCR beta chains recognize cytomegalovirus antigens. A later genetic analysis associated a missense DCLRE1C variant with V-gene and J-gene trimming of TCR beta chains, and an independent cohort replicated the association. HLA typing was unavailable for some donors at each locus, so association tests used only the typed subset. The study listed approximately 150 TCR beta chains as associated with cytomegalovirus. Most TCR sequences were observed very rarely across donors, whereas some public TCRs were present in many individuals. Several of the top co-occurrence clusters appeared to be linked to parvovirus B19, influenza, CMV and Epstein-Barr virus, according to a later analysis.

Note on this clone: This receptor's antigen is unknown. One base away there is no much larger clone; base qualities are not given.

The library was produced with the immunoSEQ multiplex PCR assay. The multiplex PCR relied on a mix of 60 forward primers for TCR Vbeta segments and 13 reverse primers for TCR Jbeta segments. Amplification of the CDR3 region of rearranged TCR beta genes was performed with a multiplex PCR assay on genomic DNA. The amplified TCR beta libraries were sequenced on the Illumina HiSeq System as 87-base-pair reads. Concerning the study's data processing: A later analysis counted 75 million to 100 million unique TCR beta chains across the 650 to 800 repertoires, and some 12 million of these chains were shared by at least two donors. Raw reads were error-corrected and collapsed into unique sequences with a nearest-neighbor algorithm that merged closely related sequences to remove PCR and sequencing errors. To assign V, D and J gene segments, CDR3 sequences were aligned to IMGT reference sequences. For a sequence to be retained, a match of at least six nucleotides to both a V gene segment and a J gene segment was required. A rearrangement was called productive if the CDR3 had no stop codons and remained in frame with V and J, and every other rearrangement was called non-productive. Following IMGT convention, CDR3 was defined as the stretch from the second conserved V-encoded cysteine up to the conserved J-encoded phenylalanine. The earlier analysis of about 620 of the donors excluded sequences that lacked an unambiguous match to a single V gene segment. In an earlier analysis of 450 to 750 of the donors, a V segment was called functional when productive rearrangements were above 56.7%, and segregating when the standard deviation between donors exceeded 5%. A statistical classification framework was built for diagnosing cytomegalovirus status from the catalog of TCR beta chain sequences. In a later analysis, TCR nucleotide sequences were compared against IMGT/GENE-DB human TR gene sequences so that V and J genes could be assigned. A later analysis assigned CDR3 sequences and most-parsimonious VDJ recombination scenarios with the TCRdist pipeline. In a later analysis, every TCR beta chain was defined by the combination of its CDR3 amino acid sequence and its V-gene family, and reads without a unique V-gene family were dropped. As a way to deal with suspected cross-contamination and a sequencing artifact, a later analysis dropped hundreds of nucleotide sequences that were highly shared and had low generation probability. In a later analysis, a clonal expansion index was calculated for each public chain from normalized within-repertoire ranks of inferred template counts. Generation probabilities in a later analysis came from a VDJ recombination model fitted to out-of-frame rearrangements, and those results were checked against IGoR. In a later analysis, TCR-TCR, TCR-HLA and TCR-CMV co-occurrence was scored with hypergeometric tests, and a repertoire-size bias correction was applied to TCR pairs. False discovery rates were estimated in a later analysis by permuting HLA or CMV assignments 20 times. A later analysis grouped co-occurring TCRs with DBSCAN, adding TCRdist sequence similarity when clustering within HLA-allele-positive subsets. Co-occurrence clustering excluded repertoires with fewer than 30,000 or more than 120,000 public chains, plus five with anomalous nucleotide sharing. Sourced from immuneACCESS, this table was stored by TCRdb with only in-frame sequences that have V and J called. A share of the clones is absent; for the studies checked, an unresolved V gene accounts for under half, and the remainder has no known explanation. V, J and clone size derive from that table, while D and trimming were established from the DNA sequence. The sample records approximately 150,000 clones, roughly 80% of which are singletons. The ten largest make up roughly 1.9% of the sample.

The cohort comprised 666 healthy bone marrow donors. All cohort members were sampled while nominally healthy, although unrecorded immune exposures were likely present. Of the 700 or so cohort members, 289 had a positive CMV serostatus and 350 to 450 had a negative one, while no CMV serostatus was recorded for the donor. Each donor provided a peripheral blood sample, and peripheral blood mononuclear cells were used for TCR beta sequencing. The Qiagen DNeasy Blood Extraction Kit was used to extract genomic DNA from the blood cell samples. The clonotype comes from a human donor in good health. Material: PBMCs.

CDR3 loop: CASSATGNTEAFF. The sequence in DNA is TGTGCCAGCAGCGCGACAGGGAACACTGAAGCTTTCTTT. The chain links TRBV7-3 with TRBJ1-1; possibly the D gene is TRBD1, per 6 matching bases. From the cysteine through the phenylalanine, the CDR3 covers 13 amino acids. The retained sequence is limited to the CDR3, 39 bases, with the frame set at the first base. According to the germline V gene, CDR1 reads SGHTA and CDR2 reads FQGTGA. V loses 5 bases of germline sequence and J loses 1 base, and the interval between the two ends is 8 bases.